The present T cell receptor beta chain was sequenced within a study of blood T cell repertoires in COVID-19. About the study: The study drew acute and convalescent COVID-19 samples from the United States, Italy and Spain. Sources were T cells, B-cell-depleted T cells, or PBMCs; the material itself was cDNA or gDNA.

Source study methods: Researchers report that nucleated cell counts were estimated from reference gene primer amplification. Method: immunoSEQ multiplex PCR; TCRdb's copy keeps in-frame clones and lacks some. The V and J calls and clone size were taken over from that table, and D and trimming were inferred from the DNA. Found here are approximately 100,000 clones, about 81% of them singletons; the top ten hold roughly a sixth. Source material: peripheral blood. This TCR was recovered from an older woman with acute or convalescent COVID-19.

CDR3 loop: CASSLTRGSGGELFF. As DNA, the CDR3 is TGTGCCAGCAGCTTAACGAGAGGATCGGGCGGGGAGCTGTTTTTT. The genes are TRBV7-9 and TRBJ2-2, with D hard to call. The germline V gene encodes CDR1 SEHNR and CDR2 FQNEAQ (reference sequence). V was clipped by 2 bases and J by 7 bases, with 14 bases between them. This CDR3 comprises 15 residues.